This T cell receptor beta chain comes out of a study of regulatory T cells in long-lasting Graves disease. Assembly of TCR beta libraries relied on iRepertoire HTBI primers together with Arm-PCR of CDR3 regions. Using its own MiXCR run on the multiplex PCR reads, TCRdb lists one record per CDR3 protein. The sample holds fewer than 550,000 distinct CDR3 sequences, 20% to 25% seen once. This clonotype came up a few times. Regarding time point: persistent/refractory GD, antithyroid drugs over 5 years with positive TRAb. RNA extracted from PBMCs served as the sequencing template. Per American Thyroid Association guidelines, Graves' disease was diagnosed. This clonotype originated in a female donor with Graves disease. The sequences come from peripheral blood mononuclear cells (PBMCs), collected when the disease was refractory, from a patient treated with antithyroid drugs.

Written as DNA, the CDR3 is TGTGCCAGCAGCATCACAGGGAGCTACAATGAGCAGTTCTTC. Amino acids: CASSITGSYNEQFF. This rearrangement joins TRBV11-2 to TRBJ2-1; D perhaps matches TRBD1 (6 bases). The germline V gene encodes CDR1 SGHAT and CDR2 FQNNGV. The CDR3 is 14 amino acids. The germline V and J ends were trimmed by 5 bases and 3 bases, with 11 bases remaining between them. Complete variable domain (other parts from reference TRBV11-2 and TRBJ2-1): EAGVAQSPRYKIIEKRQSVAFWCNPISGHATLYWYQQILGQGPKLLIQFQNNGVVDDSQLPKDRFSAERLKGVDSTLKIQPAKLEDSAVYLCASSITGSYNEQFFGPGTRLTVL.